One and the same sample provided the 12 T cell receptor beta chains below, sequenced in a study of cytomegalovirus exposure and HLA in healthy donors. Amplification used 60 Vbeta primers and 13 Jbeta primers. Sequenced by immunoSEQ multiplex PCR; TCRdb stores in-frame clones only, minus some. The repertoire holds 50,000 or so clones, with 73% as singletons. What was sequenced was PBMCs. The receptor source for this set is a man aged 18-30 years in good health and CMV-seronegative.

The chain combines TRBV18 with TRBJ1-4; no reliable D call. The V gene lost 2 bases and the J gene lost 15 bases, with 19 bases spanning the gap. Germline V lookup: CDR1 KGHSH, CDR2 LQKENI. The CDR3 runs to 14 residues. For the CDR3, the DNA is TGTGCCAGCTCACCAACGGTCTCTGATAGTCCAATGTTTTTT. It encodes CASSPTVSDSPMFF. The full variable domain, its missing parts supplied by reference TRBV18 and TRBJ1-4, is NAGVMQNPRHLVRRRGQEARLRCSPMKGHSHVYWYRQLPEEGLKFMVYLQKENIIDESGMPKERFSAEFPKEGPSILRIQQVVRGDSAAYFCASSPTVSDSPMFFGSGTQLSVL.

The rearrangement joins TRBV9 to TRBJ1-2; no reliable D call. The CDR3 length is 15 residues. From germline, CDR1 is SGDLS and CDR2 YYNGEE. The V and J ends lost 1 base and 2 bases respectively, with 12 bases between them. The CDR3: CASSVLEGGNYGYTF. The DNA of the CDR3 is TGTGCCAGCAGCGTATTAGAGGGAGGAAACTATGGCTACACCTTC. Full variable domain (missing parts from reference TRBV9 and TRBJ1-2): DSGVTQTPKHLITATGQRVTLRCSPRSGDLSVYWYQQSLDQGLQFLIQYYNGEERAKGNILERFSAQQFPDLHSELNLSSLELGDSALYFCASSVLEGGNYGYTFGSGTRLTVV.

The chain is built from TRBV5-4 and TRBJ2-1; 9 bases agree with TRBD1. Per the germline V gene, CDR1 is SGHNT and CDR2 is YYREEE (reference sequence). The CDR3 totals 17 residues. Germline trimming cut 4 bases from V and 0 bases from J; bases unmatched to any gene: 8. CDR3 sequence: CASSPGPTGGSYNEQFF. CDR3 nucleotide sequence: TGTGCCAGCAGCCCCGGCCCGACAGGGGGCTCCTACAATGAGCAGTTCTTC.

The V call is TRBV28, the J call TRBJ2-7; D remains unclear. Germline V gene data show CDR1 as MDHEN and CDR2 as SYDVKM. The CDR3 runs 12 residues. Deletions cut 7 bases from V and 0 bases from J, with 7 bases between. As DNA, the CDR3 is TGTGCCAGCACGAGACTCTCCTACGAGCAGTACTTC. Translated: CASTRLSYEQYF.

The chain joins TRBV10-3 to TRBJ1-1; D is unclear. The CDR3 loop spans 14 amino acids. Trimming took 2 bases from V and 1 from J, leaving 8 bases between them. Germline V gives CDR1 ENHRY, CDR2 SYGVKD. CDR3 amino acids: CAISELRENTEAFF. DNA of the CDR3: TGTGCCATCAGTGAGCTGCGGGAGAACACTGAAGCTTTCTTT.

The rearrangement joins TRBV4-1 to TRBJ2-1, with TRBD2 identical over 11 bases. Per the germline V gene, CDR1 is MGHRA and CDR2 is YSYEKL. This CDR3 is 17 amino acids long. The ends lost 2 bases at V and 5 bases at J; junction bases unmatched: 8. The chain's CDR3 is CASSQPGLAELNNEQFF. CDR3 sequence (DNA): TGCGCCAGCAGCCAACCGGGACTAGCGGAGCTAAACAATGAGCAGTTCTTC.

The gene calls are TRBV7-9 and TRBJ1-4, with a tentative D call TRBD1 (5 bases). This CDR3 region has 15 residues. Per germline, CDR1 SEHNR and CDR2 FQNEAQ (reference sequence). V was clipped by 5 bases and J by 0 bases, with 10 bases between them. The CDR3 sequence: CASSPDRATNEKLFF. The CDR3 region has the DNA TGTGCCAGCAGCCCAGACAGAGCAACTAATGAAAAACTGTTTTTT.

The V call is TRBV7-9, the J call TRBJ1-5; D is ambiguous. The germline V gene has CDR1 SEHNR and CDR2 FQNEAQ (reference sequence). The CDR3 runs 13 residues. Between the trimmed V and J ends, which lost 1 base and 8 bases, there was a span of 9 bases. The DNA for the CDR3 is TGTGCCAGCAGCTTAGACGGGAGTAAGCCCCAGCATTTT. This gives the protein CASSLDGSKPQHF.

The gene calls are TRBV5-4 and TRBJ1-5; no definite D call. This CDR3 comprises 13 residues. Germline lookup yields CDR1 SGHNT and CDR2 YYREEE (reference sequence). Trimming removed 0 bases from V and 7 bases from J, with 8 bases in between. The CDR3 bases are TGTGCCAGCAGCTTGGATCCTCAGCAGCCCCAGCATTTT. Translated: CASSLDPQQPQHF.

The chain recombines TRBV27 with TRBJ2-3; 10 bases match TRBD1. CDR3 size: 13 residues. J was trimmed by 5 bases and V by 8 bases; bases with no gene match: 4. The germline gives CDR1 MNHEY, CDR2 SMNVEV (reference sequence). The CDR3 sequence is CASGDRGRDTQYF. The CDR3 nucleotides are TGTGCCAGCGGTGACAGGGGGCGAGATACGCAGTATTTT.

The chain has TRBV4-3 and TRBJ2-3; TRBD2 agrees at 11 bases. This CDR3 is 16 amino acids long. V gave up 5 bases and J gave up 1 base; unmatched junction bases: 5. The V gene's germline CDR1 is LGHNA and CDR2 YSLEER. The chain's CDR3 is CASSLLAGAGTDTQYF. CDR3 sequence (DNA): TGCGCCAGCAGCTTACTAGCGGGAGCGGGCACAGATACGCAGTATTTT.

V and J are TRBV6-4 and TRBJ2-2; 7 bases match TRBD1. Germline CDR1 is MRHNA and CDR2 is SNTAGT. The V and J ends lost 5 bases and 5 bases, in that order; junction bases with no gene match: 8. The CDR3 loop spans 15 amino acids. The CDR3 DNA sequence: TGTGCCAGCAGTCTGACAGGGAAGATTACCGGGGAGCTGTTTTTT. It codes for CASSLTGKITGELFF.